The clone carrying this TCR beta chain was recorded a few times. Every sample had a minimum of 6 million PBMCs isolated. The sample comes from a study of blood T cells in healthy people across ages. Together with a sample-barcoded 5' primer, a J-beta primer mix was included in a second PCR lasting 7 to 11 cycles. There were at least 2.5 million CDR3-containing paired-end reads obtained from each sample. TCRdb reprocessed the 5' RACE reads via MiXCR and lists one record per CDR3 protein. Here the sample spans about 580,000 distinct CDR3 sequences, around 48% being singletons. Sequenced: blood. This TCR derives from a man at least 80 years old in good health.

As DNA, the CDR3 is TGTGCCAGCAGCCACGAGGTGTCTGGGGCCAACGTCCTGACTTTC. This gives the protein CASSHEVSGANVLTF. The genes are TRBV6-2 or TRBV6-3 and TRBJ2-6; D call uncertain. CDR3 length: 15 amino acids. Germline V lookup: CDR1 MNHEY, CDR2 SVGEGT. V was trimmed by 6 bases and J by 1 base, leaving 10 bases between them.